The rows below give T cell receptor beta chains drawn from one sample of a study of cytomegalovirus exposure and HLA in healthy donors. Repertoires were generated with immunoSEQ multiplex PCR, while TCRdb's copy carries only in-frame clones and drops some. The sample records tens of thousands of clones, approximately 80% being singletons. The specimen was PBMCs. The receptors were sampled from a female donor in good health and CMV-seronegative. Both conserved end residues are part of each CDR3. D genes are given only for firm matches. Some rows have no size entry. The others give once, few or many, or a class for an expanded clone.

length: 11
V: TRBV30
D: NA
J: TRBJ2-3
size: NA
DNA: TGTGCCTGGACGTCCTCAGATACGCAGTATTTT
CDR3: CAWTSSDTQYF

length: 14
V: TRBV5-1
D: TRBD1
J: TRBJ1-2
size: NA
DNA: TGCGCCAGCAGCCTCAGGGGGCGTAGATGTGGCTACACCTTC
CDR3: CASSLRGRRCGYTF

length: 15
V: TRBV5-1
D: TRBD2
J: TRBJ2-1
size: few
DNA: TGCGCCAGCAGCTTTCTAGCGGGGGCGAACAATGAGCAGTTCTTC
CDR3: CASSFLAGANNEQFF

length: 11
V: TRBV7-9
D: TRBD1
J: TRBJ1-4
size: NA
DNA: TGTGCCAGCGGACAGGGCGAAAAACTGTTTTTT
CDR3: CASGQGEKLFF

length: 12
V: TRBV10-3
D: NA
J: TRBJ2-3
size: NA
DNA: TGTGCCATCGGGGGCGACACAGATACGCAGTATTTT
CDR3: CAIGGDTDTQYF

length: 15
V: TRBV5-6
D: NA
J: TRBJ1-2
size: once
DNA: TGTGCCAGCAGCTTGGGGCAGGGCCATGGGTATGGCTACACCTTC
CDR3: CASSLGQGHGYGYTF

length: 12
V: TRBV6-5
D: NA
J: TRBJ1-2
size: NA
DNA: TGTGCCACTGCACAGGGAGTGTGTGGCTACACCTTC
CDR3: CATAQGVCGYTF

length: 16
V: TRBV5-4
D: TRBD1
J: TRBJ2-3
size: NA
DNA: TGTGCCAGCAGCTTGGGGGCCGCGACAGGGACAGATACGCAGTATTTT
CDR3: CASSLGAATGTDTQYF

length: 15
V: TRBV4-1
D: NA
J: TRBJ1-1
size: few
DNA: TGCGCCAGCAGCCAATTGGACAGAGTGAACACTGAAGCTTTCTTT
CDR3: CASSQLDRVNTEAFF

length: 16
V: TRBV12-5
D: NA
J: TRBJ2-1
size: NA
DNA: TGTGCTAGTGATACCGAAATCACTATCCTCTACAATGAGCAGTTCTTC
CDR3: CASDTEITILYNEQFF

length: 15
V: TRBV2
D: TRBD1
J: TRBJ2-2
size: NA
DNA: TGTGCCAGCAGTACAGGGGGTGCCGACACCGGGGAGCTGTTTTTT
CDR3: CASSTGGADTGELFF

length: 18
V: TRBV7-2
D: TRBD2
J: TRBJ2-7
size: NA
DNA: TGTGCCAGCAGCTCGACCTCTAGCGGGGGGGGCTGGTCCTACGAGCAGTACTTC
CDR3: CASSSTSSGGGWSYEQYF

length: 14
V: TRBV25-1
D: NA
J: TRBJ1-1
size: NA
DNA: TGTGCCAGCAGTGAATTCGCGGGTGGCACTGAAGCTTTCTTT
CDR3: CASSEFAGGTEAFF

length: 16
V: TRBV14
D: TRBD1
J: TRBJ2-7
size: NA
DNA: TGTGCCAGCAGCCAAAGACCCGGGGACAGGGGCTACGAGCAGTACTTC
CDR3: CASSQRPGDRGYEQYF

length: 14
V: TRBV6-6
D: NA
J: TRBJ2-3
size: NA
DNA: TGTGCCAGCGGGAGGACGGGGGACACAGATACGCAGTATTTT
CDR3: CASGRTGDTDTQYF

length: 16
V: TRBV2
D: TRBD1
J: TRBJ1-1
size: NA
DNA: TGTGCCAGCAGCGGAACCAAGGGGACAGCGAACACTGAAGCTTTCTTT
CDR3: CASSGTKGTANTEAFF

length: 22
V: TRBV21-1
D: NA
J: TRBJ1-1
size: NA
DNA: TGTGCCAGCAGCAAAAGTAGAGGGTGGAGATCGGAGATTCTCCTCGACCACACTGAAGCTTTCTTT
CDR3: CASSKSRGWRSEILLDHTEAFF

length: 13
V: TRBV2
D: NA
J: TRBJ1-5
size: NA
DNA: TGTGCCAGCAGGCCAGGATACAATCAGCCCCAGCATTTT
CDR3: CASRPGYNQPQHF

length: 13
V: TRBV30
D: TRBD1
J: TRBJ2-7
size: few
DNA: TGTGCCTGGAGCGGGACAGTCGGCTACGAGCAGTACTTC
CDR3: CAWSGTVGYEQYF

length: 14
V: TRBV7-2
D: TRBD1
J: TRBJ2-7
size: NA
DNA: TGTGCCAGCAGCTGGGACAGGGGTTCCTACGAGCAGTACTTC
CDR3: CASSWDRGSYEQYF

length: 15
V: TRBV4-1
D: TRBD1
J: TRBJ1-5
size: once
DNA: TGCGCCAGCAGCCAAGATAGGAGGGGGCTTCAGCCCCAGCATTTT
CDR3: CASSQDRRGLQPQHF

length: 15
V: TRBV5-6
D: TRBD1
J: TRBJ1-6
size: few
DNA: TGTGCCAGCAGCAAGGGACAGGGGCGTAATTCACCCCTCCACTTT
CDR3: CASSKGQGRNSPLHF

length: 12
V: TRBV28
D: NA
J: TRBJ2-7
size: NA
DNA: TGTGCCAGCAGCTCCCCGAAGAGGGAAGAGTACTTC
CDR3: CASSSPKREEYF

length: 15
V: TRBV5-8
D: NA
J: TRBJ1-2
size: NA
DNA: TGTGCCAGCAGCTGGCTCTCCGGGAGGCCCTATGGCTACACCTTC
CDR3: CASSWLSGRPYGYTF

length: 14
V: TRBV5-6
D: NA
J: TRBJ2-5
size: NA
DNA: TGTGCCAGCAGCTTCGTGTCATCTGAGGAGACCCAGTACTTC
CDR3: CASSFVSSEETQYF

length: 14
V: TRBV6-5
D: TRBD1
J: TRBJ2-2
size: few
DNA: TGTGCCAGCAGCTCGGGACAGGGGACCGGGGAGCTGTTTTTT
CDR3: CASSSGQGTGELFF

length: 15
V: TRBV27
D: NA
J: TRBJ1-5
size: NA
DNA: TGTGCCAGCAGCCCGTGGGGGAGGAGCAATCAGCCCCAGCATTTT
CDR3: CASSPWGRSNQPQHF

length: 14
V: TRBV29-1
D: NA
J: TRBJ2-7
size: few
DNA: TGCAGCGTTCAAGGTGGGGGGTCTGTCTCCGAGCAGTACTTC
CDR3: CSVQGGGSVSEQYF